One and the same sample provided the 13 T cell receptor beta chains below, sequenced in a study of T cells expressing NK-cell markers. TCRdb reprocessed the 5' RACE reads and keeps a single row for each CDR3 protein, giving no DNA. In all, the sample yields 300,000 to 450,000 distinct CDR3 sequences. Sequenced material: blood T cells: a sorted CD56 or NKG2C T cell subset, CD4+ or CD8+ T cells, or bulk PBMC T cells (not recorded which). These receptors came from a man aged 18 to 69 in good health.

The J gene is TRBJ1-5, the V gene TRBV12-3 or TRBV12-4. The CDR3 length is 15 residues. CDR3 loop: CASSFSGESNQPQHF.

The gene calls are TRBV6-1 and TRBJ1-5; TCRdb selects TRBD1, and the lack of DNA leaves this call unchecked. In germline, CDR1 is MNHNS, CDR2 SASEGT. The CDR3 length is 16 residues. The CDR3 loop is CASSDLWTGTNQPQHF.

This chain links TRBV5-1 with TRBJ2-5; the TCRdb D gene call, TRBD2, has no DNA to confirm it. Germline V CDR1 and CDR2: SGHRS, YFSETQ. The CDR3 sequence is 16 residues long. The chain's CDR3 is CASSYTSGGNQETQYF.

V usage is TRBV19 and J usage is TRBJ2-1; TCRdb picks TRBD1, but there is no DNA to check that call. There are 17 residues in the CDR3. CDR1 and CDR2 from the germline V gene are LNHDA and SQIVND (reference sequence). CDR3 protein: CASSTVGTGLLNNEQFF.

The chain is built from TRBV7-2 and TRBJ2-7; the TCRdb call, TRBD1, lacks DNA for checking. The CDR3 is made up of 14 amino acids. Germline lookup yields CDR1 SGHTA and CDR2 FQGNSA. The CDR3 loop reads CASSFPFGGSEQYF.

The chain uses TRBV6-1 and TRBJ1-3. CDR1 and CDR2 (germline): MNHNS, SASEGT. This CDR3 contains 12 residues. This chain's CDR3 is CASSEYRDTIYF.

The chain employs TRBV15 and TRBJ2-7; checking the TCRdb D call of TRBD1 is not possible without DNA. Per the germline V gene, CDR1 is LNHNV and CDR2 is YYDKDF (reference sequence). The CDR3 sequence is 15 residues long. The CDR3 loop reads CATSRDTGFGYEQYF.

The gene calls are TRBV5-1 and TRBJ1-1. Germline V gene data show CDR1 as SGHRS and CDR2 as YFSETQ. The CDR3 length is 12 residues. CDR3 sequence: CASSGERTEAFF.

This chain links TRBV25-1 with TRBJ2-2. The CDR3 is 14 residues long. Germline V gives CDR1 MGHDK, CDR2 SYGVNS. CDR3 sequence reads: CASSERAQNGELFF.

V usage is TRBV10-2 and J usage is TRBJ1-3; TCRdb reports TRBD1, a call that lacks DNA to check it against. The CDR3 length is 14 residues. In germline, CDR1 is WSHSY, CDR2 SAAADI. CDR3 sequence reads: CASQTGASGNTIYF.

The gene calls are TRBV20-1 and TRBJ2-7. Germline CDR1 DFQATT, CDR2 SNEGSKA (reference sequence). The CDR3 runs 13 residues. CDR3 protein: CSAPRPGKGEQYF.

This CDR3 is CASSPRGRTGLGTEAFF. The V gene is TRBV3-1, the J gene TRBJ1-1; TCRdb's assignment of TRBD1 cannot be checked, as there is no DNA. Germline V lookup: CDR1 LGHDT, CDR2 YNNKEL (reference sequence). The length of the CDR3 is 17 residues.

This chain connects TRBV18 to TRBJ2-1. Germline CDR1 reads KGHSH; CDR2 reads LQKENI. The CDR3 loop spans 15 amino acids. The chain's CDR3 is CASSPRTNANNEQFF. Full variable domain (remainder filled in from reference TRBV18 and TRBJ2-1): NAGVMQNPRHLVRRRGQEARLRCSPMKGHSHVYWYRQLPEEGLKFMVYLQKENIIDESGMPKERFSAEFPKEGPSILRIQQVVRGDSAAYFCASSPRTNANNEQFFGPGTRLTVL.